The 26 T cell receptor beta chains listed next were all sequenced from one sample in a study of T-cell reconstitution after alpha-beta-depleted transplantation in children. A TCRbeta library incorporating unique molecular identifiers was prepared. TCRdb recomputed calls from the PCR reads with MiXCR, one row per CDR3 protein. Of around 190,000 distinct CDR3 sequences listed, approximately 7% were seen once; the top ten hold 5.5%. The sample was PBMCs, taken before TCRalphabeta/CD19-depleted stem cell transplant. The receptors derive from a boy aged 2 to 9 with acute lymphoblastic leukemia, due to receive a stem cell transplant.

This clonotype was found a few times. The V and J genes are TRBV6-2 or TRBV6-3 and TRBJ2-3; TRBD1 aligns across 7 bases. Trimming at V came to 7 bases and at J to 3 bases, leaving 4 bases not matched to a gene. The CDR3 has 13 residues. Looked up from germline, CDR1 is MNHEY and CDR2 is SVGEGT. This CDR3 is CASIGTDTDTQYF. The DNA of the CDR3 is TGTGCCAGCATCGGGACAGATACAGATACGCAGTATTTT.

This clonotype was counted at least ten times. The chain has TRBV7-2 and TRBJ2-3; D is possibly TRBD2 (5 bases). From germline, CDR1 is SGHTA and CDR2 FQGNSA. The ends were cut back, 0 bases at V and 0 bases at J, with 13 bases in the middle. This CDR3 has 17 residues. CDR3 sequence (DNA): TGTGCCAGCAGCTTAGCGCTGCTAGCTATAAGCACAGATACGCAGTATTTT. Amino acid sequence: CASSLALLAISTDTQYF.

This clonotype came up many times. This sequence joins TRBV28 and TRBJ2-1, with D possibly being TRBD1 or TRBD2 (6 bases each). Trimming shortened V by 6 bases and J by 7 bases, and 19 bases separated the two germline ends. CDR3 length: 15 residues. Germline values: CDR1 MDHEN, CDR2 SYDVKM. CDR3 amino acids: CASSPPGALWNEQFF. DNA of the CDR3: TGTGCCAGCAGCCCCCCGGGGGCGCTTTGGAATGAGCAGTTCTTC.

This clonotype was recorded at least ten times. The gene calls are TRBV28 and TRBJ1-1; a weak D match, TRBD1 (6 bases). V shed 5 bases and J shed 10 bases, with 29 bases lying between them. The CDR3 is made up of 17 amino acids. Germline V gives CDR1 MDHEN, CDR2 SYDVKM. The CDR3 reads CASSPFGGQGLPPGAFF. The CDR3 DNA reads as TGTGCCAGCAGTCCGTTTGGGGGCCAGGGCCTCCCCCCGGGAGCTTTCTTT. The complete variable domain, with remaining parts taken from reference TRBV28 and TRBJ1-1, reads DVKVTQSSRYLVKRTGEKVFLECVQDMDHENMFWYRQDPGLGLRLIYFSYDVKMKEKGDIPEGYSVSREKKERFSLILESASTNQTSMYLCASSPFGGQGLPPGAFFGQGTRLTVV.

This clonotype was counted at least ten times. The chain is built from TRBV27 and TRBJ2-3, with D perhaps TRBD1 (5 bases). CDR1 and CDR2 from the germline V gene are MNHEY and SMNVEV (reference sequence). Trimming removed 8 bases from V and 4 bases from J, with 16 bases in between. This CDR3 is built from 14 residues. The DNA of the CDR3 is TGTGCCAGCGGAAGACAGACCGGCTCAGATACGCAGTATTTT. This translates into CASGRQTGSDTQYF.

This clonotype was picked up a small number of times. This rearrangement joins TRBV13 to TRBJ2-7; 9 bases line up with TRBD1. Germline V lookup: CDR1 PRHDT, CDR2 FYEKMQ (reference sequence). V shed 5 bases and J 5 bases; nucleotides not matched to a gene: 19. The CDR3 length is 18 residues. This CDR3 reads CASSIFRDRVKEYDEQYF. The CDR3 nucleotides are TGTGCCAGCAGCATCTTTCGGGACAGGGTAAAAGAATATGACGAGCAGTACTTC.

This clonotype was detected ten times or more. The gene calls are TRBV15 and TRBJ2-7; TRBD2 matches at 10 bases. The germline CDR1 and CDR2 sequences are LNHNV and YYDKDF (reference sequence). The ends lost 5 bases at V and 3 bases at J; junction bases unmatched: 7. The CDR3 sequence is 15 residues long. The CDR3: CATSLASGGGYEQYF. DNA for the CDR3: TGTGCCACCAGCCTGGCTAGCGGGGGAGGCTACGAGCAGTACTTC.

Many counts were recorded for this clonotype. The chain is built from TRBV15 and TRBJ2-4; 8 positions agree with TRBD2. The CDR3 has 13 residues. Trimming at V came to 7 bases and at J to 3 bases, leaving 2 bases not matched to a gene. Germline values: CDR1 LNHNV, CDR2 YYDKDF (reference sequence). The CDR3 DNA follows: TGTGCCACCAACGGGGGGGGCAAAAACATTCAGTACTTC. Its protein product is CATNGGGKNIQYF.

This clonotype was counted many times. The chain uses TRBV28 and TRBJ2-7; TRBD1 matches at 12 bases. CDR3 length: 17 residues. Germline CDR1 and CDR2: MDHEN and SYDVKM. Losses at the gene ends were 2 bases for V and 4 bases for J; bases not matched to a gene: 9. The CDR3 DNA follows: TGTGCCAGCAGTTTAGGGCGCAGGGGACAGGGGGCGTACGAGCAGTACTTC. Its protein product is CASSLGRRGQGAYEQYF.

In this sample, this clonotype turned up many times. The chain combines TRBV20-1 with TRBJ1-1; D unclear. CDR1 DFQATT and CDR2 SNEGSKA come from the germline V gene (reference sequence). V was pared by 3 bases and J by 11 bases, with 13 bases between. The CDR3 loop spans 11 amino acids. For the CDR3, the DNA is TGCAGTGCTAGGGGTGGAGGCATCGCTTTCTTT. Encoded protein: CSARGGGIAFF.

The rearrangement joins TRBV12-3 or TRBV12-4 to TRBJ2-1, with D possibly TRBD1 on 6 matching bases. Trimming removed 2 bases at V and 7 bases at J, with 15 bases between. The CDR3 length is 15 residues. The CDR3 spells CASSLRQGSRNEQFF. CDR3 coding DNA: TGTGCCAGCAGTTTAAGGCAGGGGTCAAGGAATGAGCAGTTCTTC.

This clonotype occurred a few times. The chain couples TRBV14 to TRBJ2-1; TRBD1 aligns across 11 bases. This CDR3 is 16 amino acids long. Germline lookup yields CDR1 SGHDN and CDR2 FVKESK. Trimming removed 2 bases from V and 6 bases from J; junction bases left unmatched: 6. DNA of the CDR3: TGTGCCAGCAGCCAATTCCGGGACAGGGGGGGCAATGAGCAGTTCTTC. It is translated as CASSQFRDRGGNEQFF.

The rearrangement uses TRBV7-2 and TRBJ2-1; 9 bases match TRBD2. The CDR3 contains 16 residues. In germline, CDR1 is SGHTA, CDR2 FQGNSA. V trimming: 0 bases; J trimming: 9 bases; junction bases outside the gene matches: 9. CDR3 loop: CASSLARAGGPSEQFF. CDR3 DNA: TGTGCCAGCAGCTTAGCTCGGGCGGGGGGGCCGAGTGAGCAGTTCTTC.

The chain combines TRBV28 with TRBJ2-5, with 9 positions matching TRBD1. Germline V gene sequence: CDR1 MDHEN, CDR2 SYDVKM. The length of the CDR3 is 14 residues. The V segment lost 6 bases and the J segment 5 bases; nucleotides outside the gene matches: 7. The CDR3 loop is CASRPYRGRETQYF. CDR3 nucleotide sequence: TGTGCCAGCAGACCCTACAGGGGGCGGGAGACCCAGTACTTC.

This clonotype was observed at least ten times. The gene calls are TRBV29-1 and TRBJ2-5; no clear D. Germline loops: CDR1 SQVTM, CDR2 ANQGSEA. V was shortened by 4 bases and J by 5 bases, with 8 bases between the two germline ends. CDR3 length equals 11 residues. CDR3: CSVVMRETQYF. In nucleotides, the CDR3 is TGCAGCGTTGTAATGAGGGAGACCCAGTACTTC.

Only one count was recorded for this clonotype. This may arise from a read error, as a much more abundant clone is one base away. The chain uses TRBV20-1 and TRBJ2-3, with D unresolved. This CDR3 spans 13 amino acids. CDR1 and CDR2 from the germline V gene are DFQATT and SNEGSKA (reference sequence). The chain's CDR3 is CSANPLSADKQYF. CDR3 in DNA: TGCAGTGCGAACCCTCTTTCCGCCGATAAGCAGTATTTT.

The sample holds many counts of this clonotype. The genes are TRBV28 and TRBJ2-1; D is undetermined. Between the trimmed V and J ends, which lost 4 bases and 4 bases, there was a span of 8 bases. This CDR3 is 13 amino acids long. The germline gives CDR1 MDHEN, CDR2 SYDVKM. CDR3 coding DNA: TGTGCCAGCAGTTGGACGGATTACAATGAGCAGTTCTTC. Translated: CASSWTDYNEQFF. The full variable domain, completed using reference TRBV28 and TRBJ2-1, is DVKVTQSSRYLVKRTGEKVFLECVQDMDHENMFWYRQDPGLGLRLIYFSYDVKMKEKGDIPEGYSVSREKKERFSLILESASTNQTSMYLCASSWTDYNEQFFGPGTRLTVL.

This clonotype appeared many times. The chain has TRBV20-1 and TRBJ1-1; D unresolved. Trimming cost V 3 bases and J 0 bases, with 8 bases left between them. This CDR3 spans 13 amino acids. Looked up from germline, CDR1 is DFQATT and CDR2 is SNEGSKA (reference sequence). CDR3: CSARTEMNTEAFF. CDR3 coding DNA: TGCAGTGCTAGGACGGAAATGAACACTGAAGCTTTCTTT.

This clonotype was detected ten times or more. V gene TRBV29-1 combines with J gene TRBJ1-3; no clear D. Germline values: CDR1 SQVTM, CDR2 ANQGSEA. V shed 2 bases and J shed 2 bases, with 16 bases lying between them. The CDR3 is made up of 16 amino acids. CDR3 DNA sequence: TGCAGCGTTGAATGGGCCTCCCTGAGGACTGGAAACACCATATATTTT. Translated, it gives CSVEWASLRTGNTIYF.

In its sample, this clonotype was seen many times. This chain connects TRBV4-2 to TRBJ2-3; 7 positions agree with TRBD2. The CDR3 spans 14 residues. The germline V gene encodes CDR1 LGHNA and CDR2 YNFKEQ. With V trimmed by 1 base and J by 4 bases, 2 bases remained unmatched. CDR3 DNA: TGTGCCAGCAGCCAAGCGGGAGGACCAGATACGCAGTATTTT. As protein: CASSQAGGPDTQYF.

This sequence joins TRBV6-1 and TRBJ2-2, with 11 nucleotides matching TRBD2. Germline V gives CDR1 MNHNS, CDR2 SASEGT. After removal of 6 bases from V and 5 bases from J, the junction contained 8 bases not matched to a gene. The CDR3 is 16 amino acids. CDR3 nucleotides: TGTGCCAGCAGCCGAGCAACTAGCGGGAGTACCGGGGAGCTGTTTTTT. This sequence encodes CASSRATSGSTGELFF.

The chain uses TRBV6-2 or TRBV6-3 and TRBJ1-5; 12 bases agree with TRBD1. Germline V gives CDR1 MNHEY, CDR2 SVGEGT. V gave up 8 bases and J gave up 7 bases; unmatched junction bases: 6. The CDR3 runs 14 residues. Here the CDR3 DNA reads TGTGCCAGCGGGTGGGACAGGGGGCGGCAGCCCCAGCATTTT. Translation: CASGWDRGRQPQHF.

In this sample, this clonotype turned up many times. This chain joins TRBV29-1 and TRBJ2-7; D may correspond to TRBD1 or TRBD2 (5 bases each). Germline assignment: CDR1 SQVTM and CDR2 ANQGSEA. This CDR3 is built from 13 residues. Trimming took off 4 bases at V and 3 bases at J, with 13 bases between the two ends. The chain's CDR3 is CSVASGPLYEQYF. CDR3 sequence (DNA): TGCAGCGTTGCTTCGGGACCCCTCTACGAGCAGTACTTC.

This clonotype was counted ten times or more. The gene calls are TRBV29-1 and TRBJ1-1; D not certain. The CDR3 loop spans 12 amino acids. The germline V gene encodes CDR1 SQVTM and CDR2 ANQGSEA. V was clipped by 0 bases and J by 7 bases, with 9 bases between them. Written as DNA, the CDR3 is TGCAGCGTTGAAGATCCGGGCAGTGAAGCTTTCTTT. Translated: CSVEDPGSEAFF.

This clonotype was recorded a few times. The chain is built from TRBV12-3 or TRBV12-4 and TRBJ2-2; D may be TRBD1 or TRBD2 (5 bases each). Trimming removed 6 bases from V and 5 bases from J, with 16 bases in between. The CDR3 length is 15 residues. CDR3 protein: CASRTMGEGTGELFF. The CDR3 nucleotides read TGTGCCAGCAGAACGATGGGGGAAGGAACCGGGGAGCTGTTTTTT.

This clonotype was seen ten or more times. The CDR3 nucleotides are TGTGCCATTAGGGGGTTGGGCAAAAACATTCAGTACTTC. Translation: CAIRGLGKNIQYF. The chain combines TRBV28 with TRBJ2-4; weak D call: TRBD1 (6 bases). The CDR3 loop spans 13 amino acids. The germline V gene encodes CDR1 MDHEN and CDR2 SYDVKM. Trimming took 10 bases from V and 3 from J, leaving 13 bases between them.